A selection of T cell receptor beta chains follows, all from one sample in a study of cytomegalovirus exposure and HLA in healthy donors. The data were produced by immunoSEQ multiplex PCR, yet TCRdb's version contains in-frame clones alone and is incomplete. The data show some 240,000 clones, roughly 91% seen once. Sequenced: PBMCs. The receptor source for this set is a girl aged 2-9 years in good health and CMV-seronegative. Both conserved end residues are part of each CDR3. Not all rows give a size; the values are once, few, many and, for expanded clones, a class.

CDR3 protein	J gene	clone size	V gene
CASSPGTGMYNEQFF	TRBJ2-1	once	TRBV7-9
CASGPGVVNTEAFF	TRBJ1-1	-	TRBV2
CSGRDSSHEQYF	TRBJ2-7	-	TRBV29-1
CASSRQGFTTGELFF	TRBJ2-2	-	TRBV6-5
CSGTSGGAGGELFF	TRBJ2-2	-	TRBV29-1
CASSVRGTSYEQYF	TRBJ2-7	-	TRBV10-2
CASSSSGGDEQYF	TRBJ2-7	-	TRBV19
CASSQIGDSPYEQYF	TRBJ2-7	-	TRBV4-1
CAWSVAGKYTDTQYF	TRBJ2-3	-	TRBV30
CASSPGGGHTEAFF	TRBJ1-1	-	TRBV18
CASSDCRRLAGRETQYF	TRBJ2-5	-	TRBV6-4
CASSVGGVDRGEKLFF	TRBJ1-4	-	TRBV9
CASSIAPGLAVGDIQYF	TRBJ2-4	-	TRBV10-2
CAWSPAGAGYEQYF	TRBJ2-7	-	TRBV30
CASRVSATNEKLFF	TRBJ1-4	few	TRBV25-1
CASSVADLGYEQYF	TRBJ2-7	-	TRBV9
CASSYSRVNTEAFF	TRBJ1-1	-	TRBV6-6
CASSPVAGSTDTQYF	TRBJ2-3	-	TRBV11-2
CASSPMAVWDRGGDGYTF	TRBJ1-2	-	TRBV18
CASSDNSYEQYF	TRBJ2-7	-	TRBV10-1
CASTGGPTEAFF	TRBJ1-1	-	TRBV19
CASIQGRAFF	TRBJ1-1	-	TRBV30
CAIAPGHGNTEAFF	TRBJ1-1	-	TRBV19
CASSQGSGSRSTGELFF	TRBJ2-2	-	TRBV4-2
CASSYVLAGAYEQYF	TRBJ2-7	-	TRBV6-5
CASSSAGGTGSYEQYF	TRBJ2-7	few	TRBV7-9
CASSYLREGGTNEKLFF	TRBJ1-4	-	TRBV5-4